These 8 T cell receptor beta chains came from one sample sequenced in a study of regulatory T cells in long-lasting Graves disease. Documented time point: persistent/refractory GD, antithyroid drugs over 5 years with positive TRAb. The TCR library was prepared using RNA isolated from PBMCs. Investigators prepared the TCR beta libraries by applying iRepertoire HTBI primers and Arm-PCR of CDR3 regions. TCRdb redid the calling of the multiplex PCR reads with MiXCR, one entry per CDR3 protein. The data hold about 660,000 distinct CDR3 sequences, with 25% to 35% observed a single time. Source: peripheral blood mononuclear cells (PBMCs), taken when the disease was refractory, from a patient treated with antithyroid drugs. These receptor sequences come from a female donor with Graves disease.

The V gene is TRBV27, the J gene TRBJ2-2; 12 bases fit TRBD1. In germline, CDR1 is MNHEY, CDR2 SMNVEV (reference sequence). Losses at the gene ends were 3 bases for V and 1 base for J; bases not matched to a gene: 9. CDR3 size: 19 residues. CDR3 nucleotides: TGTGCCAGCAGTTTGGGGGACAGGGGGCTTCTAGGGAACACCGGGGAGCTGTTTTTT. This codes for CASSLGDRGLLGNTGELFF.

J is TRBJ2-7 and V is TRBV12-3 or TRBV12-4; D tentatively fits TRBD1 or TRBD2 (5 bases each). Deletions cut 4 bases from V and 2 bases from J, with 15 bases between. CDR3 length equals 15 residues. CDR3 in amino acids: CASSSPGPPPYEQYF. In DNA form, the CDR3 reads TGTGCCAGCAGTTCCCCGGGACCCCCCCCCTACGAGCAGTACTTC.

The rearrangement links TRBV28 to TRBJ1-5; D gene ambiguous. The CDR3 extends over 14 amino acids. Trimming removed 7 bases at V and 6 bases at J, with 16 bases between. The germline gives CDR1 MDHEN, CDR2 SYDVKM. The CDR3 loop reads CASNLDSRIQPQHF. The CDR3 DNA follows: TGTGCCAGCAACTTGGACTCAAGGATTCAGCCCCAGCATTTT.

This clonotype was detected a few times. DNA of the CDR3: TGTGCCAGCAGCGAGGGGGACATACTATCCCACGAGCAGTACTTC. Translating gives CASSEGDILSHEQYF. The chain has TRBV11-2 and TRBJ2-7; a weak D match, TRBD1 (6 bases). The CDR3 is 15 amino acids. The germline V and J ends were trimmed by 5 bases and 5 bases, with 19 bases remaining between them. Germline CDR1 reads SGHAT; CDR2 reads FQNNGV. The whole variable domain, filled in from reference TRBV11-2 and TRBJ2-7, reads EAGVAQSPRYKIIEKRQSVAFWCNPISGHATLYWYQQILGQGPKLLIQFQNNGVVDDSQLPKDRFSAERLKGVDSTLKIQPAKLEDSAVYLCASSEGDILSHEQYFGPGTRLTVT.

The sample holds a few counts of this clonotype. The chain carries TRBV10-3 and TRBJ1-1; 8 bases match TRBD1. Losses at the gene ends were 2 bases for V and 5 bases for J; bases not matched to a gene: 10. Germline V CDR1 and CDR2: ENHRY, SYGVKD. This CDR3 contains 16 residues. Written as DNA, the CDR3 is TGTGCCATCAGTGAGGACGACAGGGGCTTGGGGACTGAAGCTTTCTTT. Amino acid sequence: CAISEDDRGLGTEAFF.

The chain has TRBV5-1 and TRBJ2-7, with a tentative D call TRBD2 (6 bases). CDR1 and CDR2 from the germline V gene are SGHRS and YFSETQ. The V gene lost 0 bases and the J gene lost 5 bases, with 12 bases spanning the gap. CDR3 size: 14 residues. CDR3 sequence: CASSLGLGVNEQYF. In DNA form, the CDR3 reads TGCGCCAGCAGCTTGGGACTAGGAGTAAACGAGCAGTACTTC. The full variable domain, rest sourced from reference TRBV5-1 and TRBJ2-7, is KAGVTQTPRYLIKTRGQQVTLSCSPISGHRSVSWYQQTPGQGLQFLFEYFSETQRNKGNFPGRFSGRQFSNSRSEMNVSTLELGDSALYLCASSLGLGVNEQYFGPGTRLTVT.

The chain has TRBV9 and TRBJ1-5; D is possibly TRBD1 (5 bases). The CDR3 totals 15 residues. Germline-derived CDR1 and CDR2 are SGDLS and YYNGEE. The V and J ends lost 3 bases and 2 bases respectively, with 12 bases between them. The CDR3 loop reads CASSAETVGNQPQHF. CDR3 coding DNA: TGTGCCAGCAGCGCCGAGACAGTCGGCAATCAGCCCCAGCATTTT. The full variable domain, in which reference TRBV9 and TRBJ1-5 provide the parts outside the CDR3, is DSGVTQTPKHLITATGQRVTLRCSPRSGDLSVYWYQQSLDQGLQFLIQYYNGEERAKGNILERFSAQQFPDLHSELNLSSLELGDSALYFCASSAETVGNQPQHFGDGTRLSIL.

The chain uses TRBV20-1 and TRBJ2-7; 8 bases align to TRBD2. V was pared by 6 bases and J by 3 bases, with 13 bases of the junction left unmatched. The CDR3 runs to 15 residues. Germline V gene lookup returns CDR1 DFQATT and CDR2 SNEGSKA (reference sequence). CDR3 in amino acids: CSADGGLAGNYEQYF. The CDR3 bases are TGCAGTGCGGATGGCGGGCTAGCGGGTAACTACGAGCAGTACTTC.